This TCR beta chain was profiled in a study of shared clonotypes between healthy human individuals. Between the trimmed V and J ends, which lost 5 bases and 5 bases, there was a span of 10 bases. CDR3 size: 13 residues. Germline CDR1 and CDR2: SGHAT and FQNNGV. TCRdb's copy holds only in-frame clones and misses some; the assay was immunoSEQ multiplex PCR. The sample carries approximately 530,000 clones, about 96% recorded once. The rearrangement joins TRBV11-2 to TRBJ1-5; no firm D call. The clonotype was recovered from a woman aged 25 to 39 in good health. The source material was naive CD4+ T cells sorted from blood. Regarding subset: CD45RA+ positively selected. This CDR3 reads CASSPRFDQPQHF. CDR3 nucleotides: TGTGCCAGCAGCCCCAGATTTGATCAGCCCCAGCATTTT.